Following are 6 T cell receptor beta chains from one sample sequenced in a study of tumor-infiltrating lymphocytes in primary liver carcinoma. The template, roughly 510 ng total RNA, yielded TCR beta cDNA made with a constant-region primer. Libraries for TCR beta were built through three nested multiplex PCR rounds, which together made up a slightly modified ARM-PCR procedure. Primers for the first two PCR rounds were TRBV1-TRBV30 forward primers and a C-beta reverse primer (approximately 10 cycles per round). TCRdb used MiXCR to reprocess the multiplex PCR reads, holding one entry per CDR3 protein. Here the sample spans 330,000 or so distinct CDR3 sequences, roughly 61% being singletons. They got blood RNA out of unsorted whole blood and also pulled out germline DNA. Sequenced input: peripheral blood. These receptors all come from a man aged 40-49 years with primary liver carcinoma and hepatitis B virus infection.

This clonotype was counted only a few times. V and J are TRBV10-3 and TRBJ1-3; D is unclear. V was pared by 7 bases and J by 2 bases, with 18 bases between. The CDR3 spans 16 residues. The germline CDR1 and CDR2 sequences are ENHRY and SYGVKD. The DNA for the CDR3 is TGTGCCATCACCGCAAGCGTCCAAGACCCTGGAAACACCATATATTTT. This codes for CAITASVQDPGNTIYF.

As to this clonotype: Since no conserved phenylalanine or tryptophan closes the CDR3, a read error is the likely cause. The chain recombines TRBV10-3 with TRBJ2-1; no definite D call. V was pared by 10 bases and J by 8 bases, with 18 bases between. Germline CDR1 and CDR2: ENHRY and SYGVKD. This CDR3 has 13 amino acids. CDR3 region: CATRDIGWDEQFL. The CDR3, as DNA: TGTGCCACACGTGACATCGGATGGGATGAGCAGTTCCTC.

Concerning this clonotype: The germline gene is not matched at one end of the junction; a read error may be the cause. This chain uses TRBV7-7 with TRBJ1-2, with a weak D call TRBD1 (5 bases). The CDR3 runs 11 residues. Germline loops: CDR1 SSHAT, CDR2 FNYEAQ (reference sequence). CDR3 in amino acids: CASSSGYGYTF. The CDR3 DNA is TGTGCTAGCAGTTCAGGGTATGGCTACACCTTC.

CDR3 amino acids: CASSLGLQNNEQFF. The DNA of the CDR3 is TGCGCCAGCAGCTTAGGGCTACAGAACAATGAGCAGTTCTTC. This sequence joins TRBV5-1 and TRBJ2-1; no firm D call. The CDR3 extends over 14 amino acids. Trimming pared 2 bases from V and 5 bases from J, leaving 11 bases between. Germline values: CDR1 SGHRS, CDR2 YFSETQ.

Remarks on this clonotype: One junction end disagrees with the germline gene, perhaps due to a read error. The CDR3 protein is CASSPRANTEASF. CDR3 DNA sequence: TGTGCCAGCAGTCCCAGGGCGAACACTGAAGCTTCATTT. The rearrangement links TRBV6-6 to TRBJ1-1, with D tentatively TRBD1 (5 bases). Germline values: CDR1 MNHNY, CDR2 SVGAGI (reference sequence). The CDR3 consists of 13 residues.

This clonotype was seen only once. Without the conserved terminal phenylalanine or tryptophan, this CDR3 likely stems from a read error. V usage is TRBV12-3 or TRBV12-4 and J usage is TRBJ1-5; 10 positions match TRBD1. The CDR3 spans 16 residues. CDR3 loop: CVSSSRTGGTNQPQHV. The DNA of the CDR3 is TGTGTCAGCAGTTCGAGGACAGGGGGTACCAATCAGCCCCAGCATGTT.